The T cell receptor (beta chain) under discussion was sequenced for a study of blood T cell repertoires in COVID-19. At the level of the study: There were acute and convalescent COVID-19 samples, and they came from the United States, Italy and Spain.

One Seattle source followed patients from active infection through their disease course. Per the germline V gene, CDR1 is SQVTM and CDR2 is ANQGSEA. Between the trimmed V and J ends, which lost 5 bases and 1 base, there was a span of 8 bases. The CDR3 contains 13 residues. Sequencing used immunoSEQ multiplex PCR; TCRdb keeps in-frame clones, though not all of them. The repertoire includes 300,000 to 400,000 clones, about nine tenths of them detected once, and about 6.7% sits in the top ten. The rearrangement joins TRBV29-1 to TRBJ1-4; a possible D gene is TRBD1 (5 bases). The sequence derives from a woman in her 70s with COVID-19, enrolled during active disease. Sequencing input: peripheral blood. In nucleotides, the CDR3 is TGCAGCGTTTTCAGGGAAACTAATGAAAAACTGTTTTTT. It encodes CSVFRETNEKLFF.